This TCR beta chain was retrieved from a study of CD8 T cells in ankylosing spondylitis. Regarding the study as a whole: Seemingly distinctive of ankylosing spondylitis blood was a TCR beta motif formed by eight highly homologous variants. As reported, disease-linked clones showed significant enrichment in matched ankylosing spondylitis synovial fluid.

Between the trimmed V and J ends, which lost 0 bases and 0 bases, there was a span of 9 bases. This CDR3 comprises 15 residues. CDR1 is SGDLS, CDR2 YYNGEE, per germline. From the 5' RACE reads, TCRdb called clonotypes with MiXCR, one entry per CDR3 protein. The sample carries roughly 46,000 distinct CDR3 sequences, 4% recorded once. This clonotype was seen many times. The antigen remains undetermined. The chain recombines TRBV9 with TRBJ1-1; D unresolved. The TCR comes from a female donor with ankylosing spondylitis or in good health (not recorded which). Material for sequencing was blood, either unsorted or a sorted T cell fraction (not recorded which). Written as DNA, the CDR3 is TGTGCCAGCAGCGTAGGTGGCGGCTTGAACACTGAAGCTTTCTTT. Its translation is CASSVGGGLNTEAFF.